This TCR beta chain was sequenced during a study of regulatory T cells in long-lasting Graves disease. Time point of the sample: newly diagnosed GD, antithyroid drugs for less than 3 months. RNA extracted from PBMCs served as the sequencing template. American Thyroid Association guidelines defined Graves' disease diagnosis. Building of the TCR beta libraries involved iRepertoire HTBI primers and Arm-PCR of CDR3 regions. In TCRdb, the multiplex PCR reads were re-called with MiXCR into one record per CDR3 protein. The sample lists more than 450,000 distinct CDR3 sequences; about 17% were seen once. This clonotype was observed a handful of times. The CDR3 totals 17 residues. CDR1 and CDR2 from the germline V gene are LNHDA and SQIVND (reference sequence). Trimming left V 4 bases short and J 3 bases short, with 18 bases between. These data are also associated with another study on T cells in Graves' hyperthyroidism and ophthalmopathy. That report adds: Diagnosis rested on symptoms, serum thyroxine and TRAb, thyroid ultrasound, and orbital computed tomography.

This chain uses TRBV19 with TRBJ1-4; no clear D gene. This clonotype was obtained from a man aged 40-49 years with Graves disease. Sequenced material: peripheral blood mononuclear cells (PBMCs), taken at new diagnosis, from a patient treated with antithyroid drugs. Written as DNA, the CDR3 is TGTGCCAGTAGTAAACAGCACCCGATCCGATCTAATGAAAAACTGTTTTTT. Protein sequence: CASSKQHPIRSNEKLFF.